This passage covers 19 T cell receptor beta chains from one sample sequenced in a study of T cell repertoires in cytomegalovirus infection. TCRdb independently ran MiXCR on the reads; one entry per CDR3 protein. The sample records some 180,000 distinct CDR3 sequences, approximately 18% being singletons. The sequenced material came from CD8+ T cells from PBMCs. These receptors were obtained from a human donor in good health (CMV status not recorded). Some clones in this sample may be carry-over from other donors' samples.

The chain carries TRBV12-3 or TRBV12-4 and TRBJ2-3; unclear D gene. The CDR3 runs 12 residues. The germline V and J ends were trimmed by 3 bases and 6 bases, with 7 bases remaining between them. The CDR3 nucleotides read TGTGCCAGCAGTTTGTCCAAGGATACGCAGTATTTT. Residues: CASSLSKDTQYF.

This chain joins TRBV5-6 and TRBJ2-3; 7 bases agree with TRBD1. J lost 3 bases, V lost 4 bases, and 8 bases had no gene match. The CDR3 is made up of 15 amino acids. Germline-derived CDR1 and CDR2 are SGHDT and YYEEEE. For the CDR3, the DNA is TGTGCCAGCAGCCCGGACAGGTACCGGACAGATACGCAGTATTTT. Protein: CASSPDRYRTDTQYF.

The chain joins TRBV14 to TRBJ2-3; TRBD2 agrees at 7 bases. The CDR3 is 17 amino acids. Trimming took 3 bases from V and 1 from J; bases not matched to a gene: 10. Germline CDR1 reads SGHDN; CDR2 reads FVKESK. The CDR3 sequence is CASSQVSAGVGTDTQYF. In DNA form, the CDR3 reads TGTGCCAGCAGCCAGGTTTCGGCGGGGGTTGGCACAGATACGCAGTATTTT. The variable domain in full, completed from reference TRBV14 and TRBJ2-3, reads EAGVTQFPSHSVIEKGQTVTLRCDPISGHDNLYWYRRVMGKEIKFLLHFVKESKQDESGMPNNRFLAERTGGTYSTLKVQPAELEDSGVYFCASSQVSAGVGTDTQYFGPGTRLTVL.

V and J are TRBV7-2 and TRBJ1-6; D unclear. Germline loops: CDR1 SGHTA, CDR2 FQGNSA. CDR3 size: 16 residues. The germline V and J ends were trimmed by 7 bases and 7 bases, with 20 bases remaining between them. CDR3 amino acids: CASNFIPGAINSPLHF. CDR3 DNA: TGTGCCAGCAACTTTATCCCGGGAGCGATAAATTCACCCCTCCACTTT. The full variable domain, rest sourced from reference TRBV7-2 and TRBJ1-6, is GAGVSQSPSNKVTEKGKDVELRCDPISGHTALYWYRQSLGQGLEFLIYFQGNSAPDKSGLPSDRFSAERTGGSVSTLTIQRTQQEDSAVYLCASNFIPGAINSPLHFGNGTRLTVT.

CDR3: CASSHDQGQGSQPQHF. In DNA, the CDR3 is TGCGCCAGCAGCCATGACCAAGGACAGGGGAGCCAGCCCCAGCATTTT. The chain has TRBV4-3 and TRBJ1-5, with TRBD1 identical over 9 bases. The length of the CDR3 is 16 residues. With 3 bases clipped from V and 7 bases from J, the junction kept 10 bases outside the gene matches. Germline V CDR1 and CDR2: LGHNA, YSLEER.

This clonotype has only a few counts. The CDR3 DNA is TGTGCCAGCAGCCCTGACCAGGCCCCCGGTGAGACCCAGTACTTC. It yields the protein CASSPDQAPGETQYF. The chain combines TRBV7-9 with TRBJ2-5; D is undetermined. Trimming pared 5 bases from V and 5 bases from J, leaving 18 bases between. CDR1 and CDR2 from the germline V gene are SEHNR and FQNEAQ (reference sequence). This CDR3 region has 15 residues.

This clonotype was counted between two and nine times. CDR3: CSADMGQGNEQYF. CDR3 DNA: TGCAGTGCTGATATGGGACAGGGTAACGAGCAGTACTTC. V and J are TRBV20-1 and TRBJ2-7, with 9 bases matching TRBD1. V dropped 5 bases and J dropped 5; count of bases not matched to a gene: 7. CDR1 and CDR2 from the germline V gene are DFQATT and SNEGSKA (reference sequence). CDR3 size: 13 residues.

This clonotype was detected a few times. This rearrangement joins TRBV7-2 to TRBJ2-5, with TRBD1 identical over 7 bases. The J segment lost 2 bases and the V segment lost 3 bases, leaving 9 bases of the junction unmatched. Germline V gene data show CDR1 as SGHTA and CDR2 as FQGNSA. This CDR3 region has 16 residues. The CDR3 nucleotides are TGTGCCAGCAGCTTCGGGGTGGACAGGCGGCAAGAGACCCAGTACTTC. It translates to CASSFGVDRRQETQYF.

This chain uses TRBV7-2 with TRBJ1-5; 7 bases agree with TRBD1. The CDR3 has 15 amino acids. J gave up 3 bases and V 5 bases, and 7 bases lay outside the gene matches. From germline, CDR1 is SGHTA and CDR2 FQGNSA. Here the CDR3 reads CASSATGSFNQPQHF. The CDR3 DNA reads TGTGCCAGCAGCGCGACAGGGTCCTTCAATCAGCCCCAGCATTTT.

The chain joins TRBV20-1 to TRBJ2-7; D is unclear. The CDR3 spans 18 residues. Germline-derived CDR1 and CDR2 are DFQATT and SNEGSKA (reference sequence). V dropped 0 bases and J dropped 6 bases, with 27 bases sitting between them. This chain's CDR3 is CSARDYKKGDGTSAEQYF. The CDR3 DNA reads TGCAGTGCTAGAGATTACAAGAAAGGAGATGGTACTTCGGCCGAGCAGTACTTC.

The chain links TRBV5-4 to TRBJ2-5; D gene unclear. CDR1 and CDR2 from the germline V gene are SGHNT and YYREEE (reference sequence). Trimming shortened V by 2 bases and J by 2 bases, and 10 bases separated the two germline ends. The CDR3 runs 14 residues. CDR3 sequence: CASSLVGRQETQYF. The CDR3 DNA reads TGTGCCAGCAGCTTAGTCGGTCGGCAAGAGACCCAGTACTTC.

The chain joins TRBV7-9 to TRBJ2-7; D remains unclear. CDR1 is SEHNR and CDR2 is FQNEAQ in the germline V gene (reference sequence). The CDR3 contains 15 residues. V lost 6 bases to trimming and J lost 3 bases, with 18 bases between them. Here the CDR3 reads CASRNSRVIGYEQYF. For the CDR3, the DNA is TGTGCCAGCAGAAACTCAAGGGTGATCGGCTACGAGCAGTACTTC. Looking up the rest from reference TRBV7-9 and TRBJ2-7 gives the full variable domain: DTGVSQNPRHKITKRGQNVTFRCDPISEHNRLYWYRQTLGQGPEFLTYFQNEAQLEKSRLLSDRFSAERPKGSFSTLEIQRTEQGDSAMYLCASRNSRVIGYEQYFGPGTRLTVT.

The V gene is TRBV4-3, the J gene TRBJ1-2; a weak D match, TRBD1 (5 bases). CDR1 and CDR2 from the germline V gene are LGHNA and YSLEER. V lost 0 bases and J lost 5, with 19 bases in between. CDR3 length equals 17 residues. CDR3 region: CASSQDELGKGLYGYTF. CDR3 DNA: TGCGCCAGCAGCCAAGATGAACTGGGGAAGGGACTTTATGGCTACACCTTC.

This clonotype was counted between two and nine times. The chain combines TRBV25-1 with TRBJ2-7; no clear D gene. Germline CDR1 and CDR2: MGHDK and SYGVNS. The CDR3 contains 10 residues. V gave up 4 bases and J gave up 6 bases, with 4 bases separating them. The CDR3 coding sequence is TGTGCCAGCAGTGGCCCCGAGCAGTACTTC. The encoded protein is CASSGPEQYF.

This clonotype was counted only a few times. This chain uses TRBV20-1 with TRBJ2-1; TRBD2 agrees at 12 bases. The germline gives CDR1 DFQATT, CDR2 SNEGSKA (reference sequence). Losses at the gene ends were 0 bases for V and 2 bases for J; bases not matched to a gene: 5. This CDR3 region has 17 residues. CDR3 nucleotide sequence: TGCAGTGCTAGAGATTGGACTAGCGGGGTCACCTACAATGAGCAGTTCTTC. Protein: CSARDWTSGVTYNEQFF.

The genes are TRBV4-2 and TRBJ1-2; D not certain. Deletions cut 3 bases from V and 10 bases from J, with 12 bases between. This CDR3 region has 12 residues. Germline CDR1 is LGHNA and CDR2 is YNFKEQ. Here the CDR3 DNA reads TGTGCCAGCAGCCATATAGGGAATGACTACACCTTC. Translated: CASSHIGNDYTF.

This clonotype was counted between two and nine times. DNA for the CDR3: TGTGCCAGCAGCCCCCCGAGGCAGGTGGAGACCCAGTACTTC. Encoded protein: CASSPPRQVETQYF. The chain joins TRBV7-9 to TRBJ2-5; D gene uncertain. Per the germline V gene, CDR1 is SEHNR and CDR2 is FQNEAQ (reference sequence). The CDR3 is 14 amino acids. Trimming took off 5 bases at V and 5 bases at J, with 15 bases between the two ends.

This sequence joins TRBV7-2 and TRBJ1-3; D not certain. Trimming shortened V by 9 bases and J by 0 bases, and 6 bases separated the two germline ends. The germline CDR1 and CDR2 sequences are SGHTA and FQGNSA. The CDR3 is 12 amino acids. The CDR3 is CASDHSGNTIYF. The CDR3 DNA is TGTGCCAGTGACCACTCTGGAAACACCATATATTTT.

The sample holds a few counts of this clonotype. The chain employs TRBV7-2 and TRBJ2-3; TRBD2 agrees at 9 bases. CDR1 and CDR2 from the germline V gene are SGHTA and FQGNSA. This CDR3 region has 17 residues. V was pared by 1 base and J by 5 bases, with 10 bases of the junction left unmatched. CDR3 region: CASSLVSSGGTLDTQYF. The CDR3 nucleotides are TGTGCCAGCAGCTTAGTGTCCAGCGGGGGGACCCTAGATACGCAGTATTTT.